These T cell receptor beta chains were read from a single sample in a study of siplizumab effects on memory and regulatory T cells. Using immunoSEQ multiplex PCR, the repertoire was profiled, and TCRdb retains in-frame clones only, with some absent. This sample has 50,000 or so clones, with approximately 95% found just once. Material for sequencing was CD8+ T cells sorted from blood. These receptors came from a human donor in good health. Each CDR3 is given with its conserved first and last residue. Each record gives: D gene, J gene, CDR3 length, clone size, V gene, CDR3 protein, CDR3 DNA. A D gene is named only where the DNA matches it firmly. Clone size is not always given. Where it is, it says once, few, many or a class for expanded clones.

-	TRBJ2-7	15	-	TRBV19	CASSTPGRLNYEQYF	TGTGCCAGTAGTACTCCGGGACGATTAAACTACGAGCAGTACTTC
TRBD2	TRBJ2-6	18	-	TRBV28	CASKTLAGGRSGANVLTF	TGTGCCAGCAAAACCTTAGCGGGAGGGCGGTCTGGGGCCAACGTCCTGACTTTC
-	TRBJ2-1	11	-	TRBV4-1	CASSRSNEQFF	TGCGCCAGCAGCCGGTCAAATGAGCAGTTCTTC
-	TRBJ2-3	13	-	TRBV19	CASSITGTDTQYF	TGTGCCAGTAGTATAACGGGAACAGATACGCAGTATTTT
TRBD2	TRBJ2-7	16	-	TRBV28	CASNGLAGVSGYEQYF	TGTGCCAGCAACGGACTAGCGGGAGTCTCGGGCTACGAGCAGTACTTC
TRBD2	TRBJ2-1	15	-	TRBV6-6	CASSSSGRGGNEQFF	TGTGCCAGCAGCTCCAGCGGGAGGGGGGGAAATGAGCAGTTCTTC
-	TRBJ2-7	14	-	TRBV27	CASSLTGFSYEQYF	TGTGCCAGCAGCCTTACGGGTTTCTCCTACGAGCAGTACTTC
-	TRBJ2-3	15	-	TRBV6-5	CASSQTGNLGDTQYF	TGTGCCAGCAGCCAAACCGGGAATTTAGGAGATACGCAGTATTTT
TRBD2	TRBJ2-5	14	once	TRBV5-1	CASSLAGDGETQYF	TGCGCCAGCAGTTTAGCGGGAGACGGGGAGACCCAGTACTTC
-	TRBJ1-1	15	-	TRBV6-5	CASSYGGGLNTEAFF	TGTGCCAGCAGTTACGGGGGCGGGCTGAACACTGAAGCTTTCTTT
TRBD1	TRBJ1-2	15	-	TRBV4-3	CASSHYGQGDYGYTF	TGCGCCAGCAGCCACTACGGACAGGGTGACTATGGCTACACCTTC
TRBD2	TRBJ2-4	16	-	TRBV28	CASSLSRGSAKNIQYF	TGTGCCAGCAGTTTATCCCGCGGGAGTGCCAAAAACATTCAGTACTTC
TRBD2	TRBJ2-7	15	-	TRBV9	CASSAGLAEAYEQYF	TGTGCCAGCAGCGCGGGACTAGCGGAAGCCTACGAGCAGTACTTC
-	TRBJ2-1	15	-	TRBV13	CASSLISGGYNEQFF	TGTGCCAGCAGCCTAATTAGCGGAGGATACAATGAGCAGTTCTTC